These 26 T cell receptor beta chains originate from one sample sequenced in a study of CD8+CD57+ T cells in acquired aplastic anemia. Genomic DNA was employed as the template in profiling TCR beta VDJ and CDR3. One entry per CDR3 protein results from TCRdb running MiXCR on the reads. Among 200,000 to 250,000 distinct CDR3 sequences listed, around three fifths were seen once. Patients picked for sequencing had shown CD8+CD57+ cell expansion detected by flow cytometry. The sequencing input was sorted CD4+, CD8+, or CD8+CD57+ T cells (not recorded which) from PBMCs. These receptors all come from a human donor with aplastic anemia.

The V and J genes are TRBV7-2 and TRBJ1-5; D gene uncertain. V lost 5 bases and J 2 bases, leaving 10 bases between the germline ends. This CDR3 has 14 residues. Germline-derived CDR1 and CDR2 are SGHTA and FQGNSA. The DNA for the CDR3 is TGTGCCAGCAGCCCCACCATGGGCAATCAGCCCCAGCATTTT. Encoded protein: CASSPTMGNQPQHF.

The rearrangement joins TRBV5-6 to TRBJ2-3; a possible D gene is TRBD2 (6 bases). Germline CDR1 SGHDT, CDR2 YYEEEE. Trimming cost V 2 bases and J 2 bases, with 9 bases left between them. There are 14 residues in the CDR3. The CDR3 sequence: CASSLPGATDTQYF. Written as DNA, the CDR3 is TGTGCCAGCAGCTTACCGGGAGCCACAGATACGCAGTATTTT.

This clonotype appeared many times. The chain has TRBV6-4 and TRBJ1-2, with D possibly matching TRBD1 (6 bases). Per germline, CDR1 MRHNA and CDR2 SNTAGT. V lost 3 bases and J 6 bases, leaving 11 bases between the germline ends. This CDR3 spans 13 amino acids. Here the CDR3 reads CASSEWGADGYTF. The CDR3 nucleotides are TGTGCCAGCAGTGAGTGGGGGGCTGATGGCTACACCTTC.

The rearrangement links TRBV20-1 to TRBJ2-3; 7 bases align to TRBD2. CDR1 DFQATT and CDR2 SNEGSKA come from the germline V gene (reference sequence). The length of the CDR3 is 15 residues. V dropped 6 bases and J dropped 1; count of bases not matched to a gene: 10. The chain's CDR3 is CSAARGVGGTDTQYF. The CDR3 nucleotides are TGCAGTGCGGCCCGGGGGGTCGGGGGCACAGATACGCAGTATTTT.

Concerning this clonotype: A much larger clone sits a single nucleotide away, making a read error possible. V usage is TRBV27 and J usage is TRBJ1-2; TRBD1 is a possible D gene (5 bases). Trimming removed 3 bases from V and 4 bases from J, with 18 bases in between. Per the germline V gene, CDR1 is MNHEY and CDR2 is SMNVEV (reference sequence). The CDR3 runs to 16 residues. The CDR3 protein is CASSFGAEGSGYGYTF. Written as DNA, the CDR3 is TGTGCCAGCAGTTTTGGGGCAGAGGGCAGTGGCTATGGCTACACCTTC.

For this clonotype: Without the conserved terminal phenylalanine or tryptophan, this CDR3 likely stems from a read error. The chain employs TRBV2 and TRBJ2-2, with a weak D call TRBD2 (7 bases). The germline V and J ends were trimmed by 7 bases and 0 bases, with 12 bases remaining between them. Germline lookup yields CDR1 SNHLY and CDR2 FYNNEI. This CDR3 has 15 amino acids. CDR3 protein: CASTKGGANTGELFS. The DNA of the CDR3 is TGTGCCAGCACCAAGGGGGGGGCGAACACCGGGGAGCTGTTTTCT.

Worth noting for this clonotype: Germline and junction disagree at one end, which may indicate a read error. The J gene is TRBJ1-2, the V gene TRBV20-1, with a weak D call TRBD1 (5 bases). This CDR3 region has 14 residues. Germline values: CDR1 DFQATT, CDR2 SNEGSKA (reference sequence). The CDR3 region has the DNA TGCAGTGCTCAAAATCCGGGACCGCTTAACCTTGGCGACTTC. It yields the protein CSAQNPGPLNLGDF.

The genes are TRBV12-3 or TRBV12-4 and TRBJ2-2; a weak D match, TRBD2 (6 bases). This CDR3 has 15 amino acids. The ends were cut back, 6 bases at V and 1 base at J, with 12 bases in the middle. CDR3 amino acids: CASRASEKNTGELFF. The CDR3 region has the DNA TGTGCCAGCAGGGCTAGCGAAAAGAACACCGGGGAGCTGTTTTTT.

The genes are TRBV5-5 and TRBJ2-2; a possible D gene is TRBD1 (6 bases). Germline V gene data show CDR1 as SGHKS and CDR2 as YYEKEE (reference sequence). This CDR3 comprises 17 residues. V dropped 4 bases and J dropped 0 bases, with 16 bases sitting between them. The CDR3 coding sequence is TGTGCCAGCAGCCTCCTCTGGACAGCCCCGAACACCGGGGAGCTGTTTTTT. Protein: CASSLLWTAPNTGELFF. The full variable domain, rest sourced from reference TRBV5-5 and TRBJ2-2, is DAGVTQSPTHLIKTRGQQVTLRCSPISGHKSVSWYQQVLGQGPQFIFQYYEKEERGRGNFPDRFSARQFPNYSSELNVNALLLGDSALYLCASSLLWTAPNTGELFFGEGSRLTVL.

The chain carries TRBV7-2 and TRBJ2-7, with a possible D match to TRBD1 (6 bases). The CDR3 spans 14 residues. The V end lost 3 bases, the J end lost 4 bases, and 13 bases lay between the germline ends. Germline V CDR1 and CDR2: SGHTA, FQGNSA. The chain's CDR3 is CASSFGTTEYEQYF. The CDR3, as DNA: TGTGCCAGCAGCTTCGGGACAACCGAATACGAGCAGTACTTC. The full variable domain, rest sourced from reference TRBV7-2 and TRBJ2-7, is GAGVSQSPSNKVTEKGKDVELRCDPISGHTALYWYRQSLGQGLEFLIYFQGNSAPDKSGLPSDRFSAERTGGSVSTLTIQRTQQEDSAVYLCASSFGTTEYEQYFGPGTRLTVT.

This rearrangement joins TRBV5-6 to TRBJ2-7; D gene ambiguous. This CDR3 contains 14 residues. Per germline, CDR1 SGHDT and CDR2 YYEEEE. Trimming shortened V by 5 bases and J by 6 bases, and 18 bases separated the two germline ends. The CDR3 here is CASRSLPSVFEQYF. The CDR3 DNA follows: TGTGCCAGCAGATCCCTCCCCTCCGTCTTCGAGCAGTACTTC.

A single count supports this clonotype. The rearrangement uses TRBV19 and TRBJ1-1; D gene unclear. This CDR3 is built from 14 residues. Trimming stripped 8 bases from V and 4 bases from J, with 17 bases between. Looked up from germline, CDR1 is LNHDA and CDR2 is SQIVND (reference sequence). As DNA, the CDR3 is TGTGCCAGTCAGACTGCTATATCAGGCACTGAAGCTTTCTTT. Translation gives CASQTAISGTEAFF. The full variable domain, its missing parts supplied by reference TRBV19 and TRBJ1-1, is DGGITQSPKYLFRKEGQNVTLSCEQNLNHDAMYWYRQDPGQGLRLIYYSQIVNDFQKGDIAEGYSVSREKKESFPLTVTSAQKNPTAFYLCASQTAISGTEAFFGQGTRLTVV.

This clonotype appeared a few times. This chain connects TRBV12-3 or TRBV12-4 to TRBJ1-3; possible D gene TRBD1, 6 bases. V was cut by 1 base and J by 4 bases, with 14 bases left in between. The CDR3 extends over 16 amino acids. Here the CDR3 DNA reads TGTGCCAGCAGTTTAGAGGGGGGGGCTTGGGGAAACACCATATATTTT. Its protein is CASSLEGGAWGNTIYF.

This clonotype was seen a handful of times. V is TRBV20-1 and J is TRBJ2-5; D might be TRBD1 or TRBD2, each matching 5 bases. Germline V gene lookup returns CDR1 DFQATT and CDR2 SNEGSKA (reference sequence). Trimming took 6 bases from V and 2 from J, leaving 10 bases between them. The CDR3 is made up of 12 amino acids. The CDR3 sequence is CSAGVRQETQYF. The CDR3 DNA sequence: TGCAGTGCGGGGGTTAGGCAAGAGACCCAGTACTTC.

On this clonotype itself: Given a much more abundant clone one base away, this may be a read error. The rearrangement links TRBV9 to TRBJ2-3, with D possibly being TRBD1 or TRBD2 (6 bases each). The CDR3 is made up of 14 amino acids. Germline-derived CDR1 and CDR2 are SGDLS and YYNGEE. Written as DNA, the CDR3 is TGTGCCATCAGCGCGGGACATAGCACAGATACGCAGTATTTT. This translates into CAISAGHSTDTQYF.

This clonotype has ten or more counts. The CDR3 loop reads CASRLAGGQGDNEQFF. The CDR3 DNA reads TGTGCCAGCAGACTAGCGGGGGGCCAAGGTGACAATGAGCAGTTCTTC. The J gene is TRBJ2-1, the V gene TRBV2; 12 bases map to TRBD2. The germline V gene has CDR1 SNHLY and CDR2 FYNNEI. V gave up 6 bases and J gave up 5 bases; unmatched junction bases: 8. The CDR3 consists of 16 residues.

This clonotype was seen a handful of times. V gene TRBV5-1 combines with J gene TRBJ2-5; D is uncertain. The germline V gene encodes CDR1 SGHRS and CDR2 YFSETQ. The CDR3 has 11 residues. The V and J ends lost 2 bases and 3 bases respectively, with 2 bases between them. CDR3 in DNA: TGCGCCAGCAGCTTAAAAGAGACCCAGTACTTC. Protein: CASSLKETQYF.

The V call is TRBV11-3, the J call TRBJ2-3, with D unclear. Germline CDR1 SGHNT, CDR2 YENEEA. This CDR3 contains 11 residues. V gave up 11 bases and J gave up 6 bases, with 12 bases separating them. The CDR3 coding sequence is TGTGCCTGGAGTGTAAAGGATACGCAGTATTTT. Residues: CAWSVKDTQYF.

This clonotype was detected a few times. This sequence joins TRBV5-1 and TRBJ2-1; 10 bases align to TRBD1. Losses at the gene ends were 0 bases for V and 7 bases for J; bases not matched to a gene: 10. The CDR3 is made up of 17 amino acids. In germline, CDR1 is SGHRS, CDR2 YFSETQ. The CDR3 nucleotides read TGCGCCAGCAGCTTGGCACGACCGGGACAGGGGTTGAATGAGCAGTTCTTC. Translation gives CASSLARPGQGLNEQFF.

The chain links TRBV20-1 to TRBJ2-1, with a possible D match to TRBD2 (5 bases). The CDR3 loop spans 15 amino acids. CDR1 is DFQATT, CDR2 SNEGSKA, per germline (reference sequence). Trimming stripped 0 bases from V and 2 bases from J, with 11 bases between. The CDR3 nucleotides read TGCAGTGCTAGAGATGCGGGCCCGCCCTACAATGAGCAGTTCTTC. Amino acid sequence: CSARDAGPPYNEQFF.

This clonotype appeared a few times. Given the absence of the conserved phenylalanine or tryptophan at the CDR3 end, a read error is likely. This chain connects TRBV9 to TRBJ1-2; no clear D gene. The germline V and J ends were trimmed by 0 bases and 6 bases, with 6 bases remaining between them. Germline lookup yields CDR1 SGDLS and CDR2 YYNGEE. The CDR3 runs to 12 residues. CDR3 coding DNA: TGTGCCAGCAGCGTAGATGCCAATGGCTACACCATC. This gives the protein CASSVDANGYTI.

The chain has TRBV20-1 and TRBJ2-5; the D gene is possibly TRBD1 (7 bases). The CDR3 has 15 residues. Germline-derived CDR1 and CDR2 are DFQATT and SNEGSKA (reference sequence). Trimming pared 6 bases from V and 5 bases from J, leaving 22 bases between. This CDR3 is CSAGDYRGGSETQYF. As DNA, the CDR3 is TGCAGTGCCGGAGATTACAGGGGAGGAAGTGAGACCCAGTACTTC.

The chain links TRBV5-1 to TRBJ1-5; 7 positions match TRBD1. The CDR3 totals 16 residues. Trimming at V came to 0 bases and at J to 1 base, leaving 4 bases not matched to a gene. The germline V gene has CDR1 SGHRS and CDR2 YFSETQ. CDR3 loop: CASSLVAGGSNQPQHF. The DNA for the CDR3 is TGCGCCAGCAGCTTGGTGGCAGGGGGAAGCAATCAGCCCCAGCATTTT.

The chain carries TRBV2 and TRBJ2-5; 7 bases map to TRBD1. CDR3 size: 13 residues. Germline V gene lookup returns CDR1 SNHLY and CDR2 FYNNEI. Trimming cost V 11 bases and J 2 bases; bases outside gene matches: 8. CDR3 nucleotides: TGTGCCTGCCAACAGGGGTGGCAAGAGACCCAGTACTTC. This encodes CACQQGWQETQYF.

The V and J genes are TRBV7-9 and TRBJ1-2; 7 bases align to TRBD1. The trim removed 0 bases at V and 7 bases at J, leaving 11 bases unmatched. The CDR3 has 16 amino acids. Per germline, CDR1 SEHNR and CDR2 FQNEAQ (reference sequence). The CDR3 loop reads CASSLAGRGRESGYTF. The CDR3 DNA reads TGTGCCAGCAGCTTAGCGGGAAGGGGGCGAGAGTCTGGCTACACCTTC.

This clonotype was counted a few times. The chain recombines TRBV7-9 with TRBJ1-5; D is ambiguous. The germline gives CDR1 SEHNR, CDR2 FQNEAQ (reference sequence). V gave up 5 bases and J gave up 0 bases, with 8 bases separating them. The CDR3 length is 14 residues. The CDR3 loop reads CASSVSYSNQPQHF. The CDR3 coding sequence is TGTGCCAGCAGCGTTAGCTATAGCAATCAGCCCCAGCATTTT.